This T cell receptor (beta chain) was sequenced for a study of read filtering for tumor transcriptome and immune sequencing (TCRdb year 2020). Background on the whole study: The cohort had 17 male and approximately 15 female patients with a mean age of around 66 years, ranging from about 45 to 85. Under revised international staging, about 8 patients fell into R-ISS I, approximately 15 into R-ISS II and over five into R-ISS III. After DNase treatment, whole-transcriptome libraries were prepared using the TruSeq RNA Access Library Prep Kit. TCR-region mapped reads per sample ranged from about 4.05 to 11 million with IR-seq versus only roughly 80 to 1273 with RNA-seq. Using the same bone marrow samples, the study ran both targeted immune repertoire sequencing and bulk whole-transcriptome sequencing and then compared the TCR repertoires from each method. One main goal was a read-filtering strategy for immune repertoire data, in particular deciding whether clonotypes backed by only one read should be removed.

Trimming removed 5 bases from V and 10 bases from J; the gene matches leave 7 bases unexplained. CDR3 length: 15 amino acids, cysteine to phenylalanine. Only the CDR3 DNA is retained, 45 bases long and in frame from the first base. CDR1 SEHNR and CDR2 FQNEAQ were looked up in the germline V gene (reference sequence). This clonotype has just a few counts. No cognate antigen has been identified for it. Base qualities are not recorded, but no much larger clone differs from it by a single base. Starting from roughly 370 ng RNA, TCR libraries were constructed with the Immunoverse kit using molecular barcoded adaptors that cover the alpha/delta and beta/gamma chains. TCR library preparation used the same RNA that went into transcriptome sequencing. Sequencing of TCR libraries was carried out on an Illumina HiSeq 4000 with 2 x 150 cycles. As for the authors' bioinformatics: MiXCR aligned TCR reads to human V, D, J and C references and assembled the aligned reads into CDR3 clonotypes, with quality filtering and error correction included. The tcR package in R was used to analyze clonotype counts and gene usage diversity. Raw mapping reads were checked after the RNA-seq reads had been mapped by STAR aligner version 2.5.3a onto the human GRCh37 genome. IR-seq fastq files were randomly downsampled with Seqtk 1.3 to test the effect of sequencing depth on detected clonotypes. The public reads were run again by TCRdb, first through fastp at Q25 and then through MiXCR, and only productive beta chains were kept. Every CDR3 protein is listed once, alongside the most common genes and DNA of its rows. TCRdb's processing, not the authors' own work, is the source of the V and J calls. The sample has 100,000 to 150,000 distinct CDR3 sequences on record, under 15% of them singletons. The ten largest make up roughly 9.6% of the sample.

Bone marrow was sampled from every patient at the time of active disease. Ficoll-Hypaque density gradient centrifugation was used to isolate the bone marrow mononuclear cells. To remove myeloma plasma cells, the cells were labeled with CD138 magnetic microbeads on a MACS separator, and CD138-negative cells were then collected by negative selection. The purity of the isolated cells was checked by flow cytometry with CD138 antibodies on an Attune NxT. TRIzol reagent was used to extract total RNA, and a NanoDrop spectrophotometer was used to quantify the extracted RNA. Paired RNA-seq and IR-seq were performed on the CD138-negative bone marrow sample of each patient. Beyond this particular receptor, the publication reports: The correlation between IR-seq and RNA-seq shared clonotype proportions rose when single-read clonotypes were removed. The sorted CD138-negative fraction was not purified T cells but a mixed bone marrow immune population. Single-read clonotypes made up roughly four fifths of clonotypes but roughly 3.2% of total reads in IR-seq, and roughly 75% of clonotypes and 40% to 50% of reads in RNA-seq. Compared with RNA-seq, IR-seq captured clonotypes at much higher depth and more reliably, and a smaller IR-seq throughput was enough to identify most shared clonotypes.

Sequencing input: a population of CD138-negative cells sorted from bone marrow. According to the study, the label for this sample's cell subset or site signals: bone marrow mononuclear cells depleted of CD138+ plasma/myeloma cells by negative magnetic selection. The TCR was taken from a donor at least 40 years old with multiple myeloma. The rearranged segments are TRBV7-9 and TRBJ2-1; 14 middle bases align to TRBD2. The CDR3 region reads CASSPLTSGGEEQFF. The base sequence is TGTGCCAGCAGCCCCCTGACTAGCGGGGGGGAGGAGCAGTTCTTC.